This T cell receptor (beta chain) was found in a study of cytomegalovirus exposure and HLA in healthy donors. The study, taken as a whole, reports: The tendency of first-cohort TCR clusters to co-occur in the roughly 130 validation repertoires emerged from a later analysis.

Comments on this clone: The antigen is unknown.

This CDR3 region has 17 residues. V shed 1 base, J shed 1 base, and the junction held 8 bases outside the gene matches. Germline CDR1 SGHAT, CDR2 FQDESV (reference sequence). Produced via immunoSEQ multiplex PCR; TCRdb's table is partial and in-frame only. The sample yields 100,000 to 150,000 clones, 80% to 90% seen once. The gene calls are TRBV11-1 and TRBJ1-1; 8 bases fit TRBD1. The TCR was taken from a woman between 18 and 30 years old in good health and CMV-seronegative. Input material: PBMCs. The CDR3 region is CASSLGFFGTGNTEAFF. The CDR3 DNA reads TGTGCCAGCAGCTTAGGTTTCTTTGGGACAGGGAACACTGAAGCTTTCTTT. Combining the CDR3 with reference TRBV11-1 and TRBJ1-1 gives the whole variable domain EAEVAQSPRYKITEKSQAVAFWCDPISGHATLYWYRQILGQGPELLVQFQDESVVDDSQLPKDRFSAERLKGVDSTLKIQPAELGDSAMYLCASSLGFFGTGNTEAFFGQGTRLTVV.